This T cell receptor (beta chain) derives from a study of blood T cell repertoires in COVID-19. Turning to the study itself: There were acute and convalescent COVID-19 samples, and they came from the United States, Italy and Spain. PBMCs, B-cell-depleted T cells, or T cells provided the cDNA or gDNA that made up the material.

Germline-derived CDR1 and CDR2 are MDHEN and SYDVKM. The CDR3 covers 15 residues. V shed 5 bases and J 6 bases; nucleotides not matched to a gene: 10. Original processing methods: Counts of nucleated cells, estimated from reference gene primer amplification, were obtained. The assay was immunoSEQ multiplex PCR, and TCRdb's table has in-frame clones only and misses some. For V, J and clone size, that table is used; D and trimming come from the DNA. Found here are some 75,000 clones, approximately 92% of them singletons; the top ten hold about 7%. V gene TRBV28 combines with J gene TRBJ2-7; TRBD1 agrees at 10 bases. The sequence came from a human donor in a cohort sampled during active COVID-19. What was sequenced was peripheral blood. This chain's CDR3 is CASSPAMDRGIEQYF. Here the CDR3 DNA reads TGTGCCAGCAGTCCGGCCATGGACAGGGGGATCGAGCAGTACTTC.